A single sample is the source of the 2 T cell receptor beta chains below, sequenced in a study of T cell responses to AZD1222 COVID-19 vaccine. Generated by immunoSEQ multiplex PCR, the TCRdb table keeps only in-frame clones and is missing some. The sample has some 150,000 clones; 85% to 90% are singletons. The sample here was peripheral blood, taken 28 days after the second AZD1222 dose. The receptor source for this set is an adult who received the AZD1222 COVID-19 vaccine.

This CDR3 reads CASSSRLRPNYGYTF. The CDR3 DNA reads as TGTGCCAGCAGCTCGCGACTAAGGCCGAACTATGGCTACACCTTC. The chain joins TRBV11-2 to TRBJ1-2; no reliable D call. Trimming shortened V by 4 bases and J by 2 bases, and 14 bases separated the two germline ends. The CDR3 covers 15 residues. Germline V gene sequence: CDR1 SGHAT, CDR2 FQNNGV.

The CDR3 DNA reads as TGCGCCAGCAGCCCGGTGGCCACCGGGGAGCTGTTTTTT. This encodes CASSPVATGELFF. The chain carries TRBV5-1 and TRBJ2-2; D remains unclear. The ends were cut back, 4 bases at V and 4 bases at J, with 8 bases in the middle. CDR1 is SGHRS and CDR2 is YFSETQ in the germline V gene. The CDR3 has 13 amino acids.